The 24 T cell receptor beta chains in this list originate from one sample, sequenced in a study of T cell responses to AZD1222 COVID-19 vaccine. Profiling relied on immunoSEQ multiplex PCR, and the TCRdb table lists in-frame clones only, not all of them. The sample has roughly 140,000 clones; about 90% are singletons. The specimen was peripheral blood, collected on day 0 of MenACWY control vaccination. These receptors all stem from an adult in good health.

This clone was observed a single time. The CDR3 DNA sequence: TGTGCCTGGAGAACAAGCCGGCTAACCTACGAGCAGTACTTC. Amino acid sequence: CAWRTSRLTYEQYF. The chain is built from TRBV30 and TRBJ2-7, with no clear D. CDR3 length equals 14 residues. Germline V gene lookup returns CDR1 GTSNPN and CDR2 SVGIG (reference sequence). Trimming shortened V by 3 bases and J by 2 bases, and 14 bases separated the two germline ends. The whole variable domain, filled in from reference TRBV30 and TRBJ2-7, reads SQTIHQWPATLVQPVGSPLSLECTVEGTSNPNLYWYRQAAGRGLQLLFYSVGIGQISSEVPQNLSASRPQDRQFILSSKKLLLSDSGFYLCAWRTSRLTYEQYFGPGTRLTVT.

This chain uses TRBV5-1 with TRBJ1-6; D is unclear. Germline CDR1 reads SGHRS; CDR2 reads YFSETQ. Trimming removed 3 bases at V and 7 bases at J, with 8 bases between. The CDR3 spans 13 residues. The CDR3 reads CASSSLTNSPLHF. The CDR3 nucleotides read TGCGCCAGCAGCTCCTTGACGAATTCACCCCTCCACTTT.

The rearrangement joins TRBV7-9 to TRBJ2-5; D call uncertain. The CDR3 sequence is 13 residues long. Germline CDR1 reads SEHNR; CDR2 reads FQNEAQ (reference sequence). V was pared by 1 base and J by 1 base, with 4 bases between. The CDR3 coding sequence is TGTGCCAGCAGCTTAGGTGGCCAAGAGACCCAGTACTTC. It codes for CASSLGGQETQYF.

This sequence joins TRBV6-5 and TRBJ1-2; D is unclear. CDR1 is MNHEY and CDR2 is SVGAGI in the germline V gene. Trimming removed 5 bases at V and 3 bases at J, with 10 bases between. This CDR3 is 13 amino acids long. CDR3 residues: CASSLTPYYGYTF. The CDR3 nucleotides read TGTGCCAGCAGTCTAACACCTTACTATGGCTACACCTTC.

The chain recombines TRBV7-3 with TRBJ2-6; D possibly corresponds to TRBD2 (5 bases). CDR1 SGHTA and CDR2 FQGTGA come from the germline V gene. Trimming left V 4 bases short and J 0 bases short, with 22 bases between. This CDR3 region has 20 residues. The CDR3 nucleotides are TGTGCCAGCAGCTCCAAGGCAGGAGGTGGCACCATCTCTGGGGCCAACGTCCTGACTTTC. It is translated as CASSSKAGGGTISGANVLTF.

The genes are TRBV4-1 and TRBJ1-2; maybe TRBD1 (6 bases). CDR1 and CDR2 (germline): MGHRA, YSYEKL. V was trimmed by 2 bases and J by 5 bases, leaving 15 bases between them. This CDR3 is built from 15 residues. CDR3: CASSQLSGGLYGYTF. CDR3 in DNA: TGCGCCAGCAGCCAACTGTCCGGGGGGCTGTATGGCTACACCTTC.

The chain recombines TRBV6-1 with TRBJ1-1, with D perhaps matching TRBD1 (5 bases). The CDR3 is 13 amino acids. Germline V lookup: CDR1 MNHNS, CDR2 SASEGT. The germline V and J ends were trimmed by 3 bases and 1 base, with 6 bases remaining between them. The CDR3 here is CASSDGQNTEAFF. The CDR3 coding sequence is TGTGCCAGCAGTGATGGACAGAACACTGAAGCTTTCTTT.

This clone occurred once. The V gene is TRBV30, the J gene TRBJ2-1; the match to TRBD2 covers 11 bases. With 3 bases clipped from V and 9 bases from J, the junction kept 13 bases outside the gene matches. Germline assignment: CDR1 GTSNPN and CDR2 SVGIG (reference sequence). CDR3 length equals 16 residues. The CDR3 sequence is CAWSPPASGRLVEQFF. In DNA form, the CDR3 reads TGTGCCTGGAGCCCCCCGGCTAGCGGGAGGTTGGTTGAGCAGTTCTTC.

The chain uses TRBV1 and TRBJ2-2. TRBV1 is reported as a pseudogene. The CDR3 is made up of 15 amino acids. The CDR3 nucleotides read TGCACCAGCAGCCAAGAAGGCGTTAGGTCCGGGGAGCTGTTTTTT. This encodes CTSSQEGVRSGELFF.

This chain joins TRBV2 and TRBJ2-1, with 10 bases that match TRBD2. The germline CDR1 and CDR2 sequences are SNHLY and FYNNEI. The CDR3 covers 15 residues. Losses at the gene ends were 3 bases for V and 5 bases for J; bases not matched to a gene: 4. In nucleotides, the CDR3 is TGTGCCAGCAGTGACCGGACTAGCGGAAACAATGAGCAGTTCTTC. Translating it yields CASSDRTSGNNEQFF.

V gene TRBV4-1 combines with J gene TRBJ2-7; 10 positions agree with TRBD2. The CDR3 consists of 15 residues. V gave up 4 bases and J gave up 2 bases; unmatched junction bases: 5. From germline, CDR1 is MGHRA and CDR2 YSYEKL. The CDR3 reads CASSLLAGYTYEQYF. The CDR3, as DNA: TGCGCCAGCAGCCTACTAGCGGGGTACACCTACGAGCAGTACTTC.

The chain joins TRBV4-1 to TRBJ2-1; perhaps D is TRBD1 or TRBD2 (5 bases each). The CDR3 loop spans 16 amino acids. Germline V CDR1 and CDR2: MGHRA, YSYEKL. The V gene lost 3 bases and the J gene lost 0 bases, with 12 bases spanning the gap. DNA for the CDR3: TGCGCCAGCAGCCACCCGGGACGGACCTCCTACAATGAGCAGTTCTTC. Its protein is CASSHPGRTSYNEQFF.

The count of this clone is one. The gene calls are TRBV18 and TRBJ2-7, with TRBD1 matching over 10 bases. Germline CDR1 is KGHSH and CDR2 is LQKENI. V was pared by 4 bases and J by 2 bases, with 11 bases of the junction left unmatched. The CDR3 is made up of 17 amino acids. Written as DNA, the CDR3 is TGTGCCAGCTCACTTACCTACACCGGGACAGGGGCCTACGAGCAGTACTTC. Protein sequence: CASSLTYTGTGAYEQYF.

The chain uses TRBV2 and TRBJ1-1; D is undetermined. V dropped 8 bases and J dropped 3 bases, with 22 bases sitting between them. Germline CDR1 is SNHLY and CDR2 is FYNNEI. The CDR3 length is 16 residues. Here the CDR3 reads CASVARGGVAYTEAFF. In DNA form, the CDR3 reads TGTGCCAGCGTTGCCAGAGGTGGGGTAGCCTACACTGAAGCTTTCTTT.

This chain uses TRBV6-4 with TRBJ1-6; D is unclear. The CDR3 has 15 residues. V dropped 3 bases and J dropped 4 bases, with 10 bases sitting between them. Per germline, CDR1 MRHNA and CDR2 SNTAGT. CDR3 region: CASSEQAAYNSPLHF. CDR3 DNA: TGTGCCAGCAGTGAGCAGGCGGCATATAATTCACCCCTCCACTTT.

This chain uses TRBV18 with TRBJ2-2, with no clear D. Germline loops: CDR1 KGHSH, CDR2 LQKENI. Trimming left V 2 bases short and J 7 bases short, with 8 bases between. The CDR3 loop spans 13 amino acids. The DNA of the CDR3 is TGTGCCAGCTCACCAGGGGTGCGCGGGGAGCTGTTTTTT. Amino acids: CASSPGVRGELFF.

The chain links TRBV30 to TRBJ1-1, with unresolved D. The CDR3 has 11 amino acids. With 5 bases removed from V and 0 bases from J, the gap between germline ends came to 4 bases. Germline V CDR1 and CDR2: GTSNPN, SVGIG (reference sequence). The CDR3 bases are TGTGCCTGGCAGATGAACACTGAAGCTTTCTTT. Encoded protein: CAWQMNTEAFF.

V and J are TRBV5-1 and TRBJ1-6, with D perhaps matching TRBD1 (5 bases). Trimming pared 3 bases from V and 7 bases from J, leaving 17 bases between. Germline lookup yields CDR1 SGHRS and CDR2 YFSETQ. The CDR3 consists of 16 residues. The CDR3, as DNA: TGCGCCAGCAGCTCTTTGGAACAGGTGATGAATTCACCCCTCCACTTT. This codes for CASSSLEQVMNSPLHF.

The chain has TRBV6-5 and TRBJ1-1; D might be TRBD1 (5 bases). CDR1 is MNHEY and CDR2 is SVGAGI in the germline V gene. This CDR3 is 16 amino acids long. V dropped 2 bases and J dropped 6 bases, with 19 bases sitting between them. CDR3 region: CASSYRHRAGTPEAFF. The CDR3 DNA is TGTGCCAGCAGTTACAGACACCGCGCAGGGACCCCTGAAGCTTTCTTT.

J is TRBJ1-4 and V is TRBV27; D possibly corresponds to TRBD1 (5 bases). The CDR3 is 18 residues long. CDR1 is MNHEY, CDR2 SMNVEV, per germline (reference sequence). Deletions cut 0 bases from V and 4 bases from J, with 18 bases between. DNA for the CDR3: TGTGCCAGCAGTTTATCGCCCCCGGGACTTGGAATTAATGAAAAACTGTTTTTT. Protein: CASSLSPPGLGINEKLFF.

This chain connects TRBV6-5 to TRBJ2-2; 7 nucleotides match TRBD1. J gave up 1 base and V 6 bases, and 5 bases lay outside the gene matches. Germline lookup yields CDR1 MNHEY and CDR2 SVGAGI. The CDR3 length is 15 residues. The CDR3 sequence: CASRGQTLNTGELFF. CDR3 in DNA: TGTGCCAGCAGGGGACAGACTTTGAACACCGGGGAGCTGTTTTTT.

This chain uses TRBV19 with TRBJ1-1; D is uncertain. The germline gives CDR1 LNHDA, CDR2 SQIVND (reference sequence). The V end was cut by 8 bases, the J end by 7 bases, with 23 bases between. The CDR3 is made up of 15 amino acids. The CDR3, as DNA: TGTGCCAGTTGTTGCCCGGGAACAGTATCGGGTGAAGCTTTCTTT. Protein sequence: CASCCPGTVSGEAFF.

The CDR3 is CASSYSGVNYGYTF. The CDR3 region has the DNA TGTGCCAGCAGTTACTCCGGGGTAAACTATGGCTACACCTTC. This chain uses TRBV6-5 with TRBJ1-2; D not resolved. The germline CDR1 and CDR2 sequences are MNHEY and SVGAGI. This CDR3 has 14 amino acids. Deletions cut 0 bases from V and 2 bases from J, with 7 bases between.

The V gene is TRBV5-1, the J gene TRBJ1-1; D ambiguous. Trimming cost V 0 bases and J 0 bases, with 9 bases left between them. Germline CDR1 and CDR2: SGHRS and YFSETQ. There are 15 residues in the CDR3. The CDR3 coding sequence is TGCGCCAGCAGCTTGGTGGTGGGGATGAACACTGAAGCTTTCTTT. Encoded protein: CASSLVVGMNTEAFF. Supplemented by reference TRBV5-1 and TRBJ1-1, the full variable domain reads KAGVTQTPRYLIKTRGQQVTLSCSPISGHRSVSWYQQTPGQGLQFLFEYFSETQRNKGNFPGRFSGRQFSNSRSEMNVSTLELGDSALYLCASSLVVGMNTEAFFGQGTRLTVV.